This T cell receptor (beta chain) emerged from a study of blood T cell repertoires in COVID-19 (dated by TCRdb to 2020 to 2022). For context, the study as a whole: Collaborator samples came from the United States, Italy and Spain and covered acute and convalescent phases of COVID-19. The material from the prospective study consisted of cDNA or gDNA derived from T cells, B-cell-depleted T cells, or PBMCs. Subjects who had been exposed to COVID-19, were actively infected with it, or had recovered from it provided the deeply sampled blood TCRbeta repertoires that made up the dataset. The repertoires were made available in a free public database intended to serve as a resource for research on the immune response to SARS-CoV-2. The samples were drawn from two sources: the first 160 participants of the ongoing ImmuneRACE study, and 950 to 1,500 subjects contributed by 6 global collaborators. Sample metadata almost always included a de-identified subject ID, COVID-19 status, age in years and sex. Where HLA class I and class II types were available, the types were taken from metadata supplied by the sample provider, not from assay-based typing.

Participants in the prospective study were enrolled through a virtual design, were aged about 18 to 100 years, and lived in approximately 24 United States geographic areas. In the prospective study, cohorts were assigned on the basis of participant-reported clinical history obtained from a screening survey and a study questionnaire. ImmuneRACE Cohort 3 recovered participants were defined by two consecutive negative NP/OP PCR tests, healthcare professional clearance, or symptom resolution. In the prospective study, whole blood, serum and a nasopharyngeal or oropharyngeal swab were collected from each participant by mobile phlebotomists. Prospective study participants could optionally give additional blood draws and questionnaires over a roughly 2-month period. Prospective study blood samples were shipped either frozen or at room temperature before DNA extraction. Notes on this clone: Its antigen specificity is not known. Within one base of it there is no much larger clone, and no base qualities were kept.

The immunoSEQ Assay, a bias-controlled multiplex PCR, was used to amplify TCRbeta CDR3 regions from genomic DNA. Regarding the original processing steps: Nucleated cell counts per sample were estimated from amplification of reference gene primers within the assay. Sequence reads were collapsed and filtered to measure the absolute abundance of every unique TCRbeta CDR3 rearrangement. Productive Simpson clonality was computed per sample as the square root of Simpson's diversity index over productive rearrangements. Drawn from immuneACCESS, this table holds only the in-frame rearrangements with V and J called that TCRdb kept. Clones are partly lost; checked studies trace under half to an unresolved V gene and leave the rest unexplained. V and J calls and clone size come straight from that table; D and trimming were deduced from the DNA. Recorded for this sample are more than 200,000 clones; 80% to 90% of them occurred a single time. Approximately 4.1% of the sample belongs to the ten largest clones.

Study-wide findings and limitations: The quantity of clinical and demographic metadata differed by source and by participant and was supplied without curation.

Sequences were obtained from PBMCs or T cells enriched from blood (not recorded which). The receptor was derived from a woman younger than 45 who had recovered from COVID-19.

The sequence in DNA is TGTGCCTGGAGTGTACGGGGAGGCCGGGGGTCAACTTTCTTT. The encoded protein is CAWSVRGGRGSTFF. The rearranged chain carries TRBV30 and TRBJ1-1; 5 matching bases give a weak D call of TRBD1. Reading the germline V gene (reference sequence) gives CDR1 GTSNPN and CDR2 SVGIG. Including the terminal cysteine and phenylalanine, the CDR3 comprises 14 residues. Kept here is only the CDR3 DNA, which spans 42 bases and is read in frame from base 1. V sheds 0 bases and J sheds 12 bases, leaving 20 bases between their ends.